The clone carrying this T cell receptor beta chain has a count of ten or more. What it binds is unknown. The data stem from a study of T cells after posttransplantation cyclophosphamide. Looked up from germline, CDR1 is LNHDA and CDR2 is SQIVND (reference sequence). The length of the CDR3 is 13 residues. Between the trimmed V and J ends, which lost 2 bases and 9 bases, there was a span of 11 bases. General study points: Donor-recipient repertoire similarity was low at 1-2 months, rising over year one. TRB clonality was highly associated with recipient CMV seropositivity and reactivation.

Assay: immunoSEQ multiplex PCR; the TCRdb copy retains only in-frame clones and omits some. Reported are about 37,000 clones, none seen only once; the ten largest carry more than 4.5%. The V and J genes are TRBV19 and TRBJ2-1; possibly TRBD2 for D (6 bases). Sequencing input: PBMCs. The receptor was derived from a man under 40 in good health and a related stem cell transplant donor. CDR3 nucleotide sequence: TGTGCCAGTAGTATACCCTGGCGGGGTGAGCAGTTCTTC. This encodes CASSIPWRGEQFF.